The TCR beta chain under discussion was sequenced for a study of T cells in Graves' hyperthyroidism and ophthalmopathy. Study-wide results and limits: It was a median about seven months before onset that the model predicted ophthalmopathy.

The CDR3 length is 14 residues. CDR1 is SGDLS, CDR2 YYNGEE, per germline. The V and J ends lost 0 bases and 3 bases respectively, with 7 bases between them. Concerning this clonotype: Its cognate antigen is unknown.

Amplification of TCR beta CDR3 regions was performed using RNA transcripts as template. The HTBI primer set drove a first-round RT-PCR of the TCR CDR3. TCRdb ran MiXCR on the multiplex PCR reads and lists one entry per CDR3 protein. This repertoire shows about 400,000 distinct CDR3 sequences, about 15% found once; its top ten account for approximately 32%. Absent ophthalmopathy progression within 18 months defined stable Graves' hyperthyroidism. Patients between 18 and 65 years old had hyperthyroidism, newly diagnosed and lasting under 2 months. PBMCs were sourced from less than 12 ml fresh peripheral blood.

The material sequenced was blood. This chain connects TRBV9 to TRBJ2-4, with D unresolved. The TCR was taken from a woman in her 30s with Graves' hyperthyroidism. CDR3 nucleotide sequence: TGTGCCAGCAGCGTAGGAGACAACAAAAACATTCAGTACTTC. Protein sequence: CASSVGDNKNIQYF.